Following are 24 T cell receptor beta chains from one sample sequenced in a study of shared clonotypes between healthy human individuals. Clones were sequenced by immunoSEQ multiplex PCR, and TCRdb holds only the in-frame ones, with some missing. Of around 330,000 clones listed, less than 85% were seen once; the top ten hold about a tenth. Sequencing was performed on memory CD4+ T cells sorted from blood. Subset described: CD45RA-negative fraction. The receptors originated from a man aged 25 to 40 in good health.

This sequence joins TRBV5-4 and TRBJ2-2; 8 positions match TRBD2. This CDR3 region has 16 residues. Losses at the gene ends were 4 bases for V and 5 bases for J; bases not matched to a gene: 10. Germline lookup yields CDR1 SGHNT and CDR2 YYREEE (reference sequence). CDR3 sequence reads: CASSLGAGVGTGELFF. DNA for the CDR3: TGTGCCAGCAGCCTAGGAGCGGGAGTCGGGACCGGGGAGCTGTTTTTT.

There are many counts of this clone. Other DNA sequences in this specimen translate into the identical CDR3. The chain carries TRBV11-2 and TRBJ2-2; no clear D gene. The CDR3 is 13 residues long. The germline V and J ends were trimmed by 2 bases and 3 bases, with 4 bases remaining between them. From germline, CDR1 is SGHAT and CDR2 FQNNGV. The DNA for the CDR3 is TGTGCCAGCAGCTTAACGGACACCGGGGAGCTGTTTTTT. It encodes CASSLTDTGELFF.

This chain links TRBV30 with TRBJ1-6; D unclear. CDR3 size: 13 residues. With 2 bases removed from V and 10 bases from J, the gap between germline ends came to 12 bases. Germline lookup yields CDR1 GTSNPN and CDR2 SVGIG (reference sequence). This chain's CDR3 is CAWSSRGVSPLHF. The CDR3 DNA reads as TGTGCCTGGAGTTCCCGCGGGGTCTCACCCCTCCACTTT.

V gene TRBV11-2 combines with J gene TRBJ2-7; maybe TRBD2 (6 bases). The CDR3 covers 16 residues. The V and J ends lost 6 bases and 3 bases respectively, with 21 bases between them. In germline, CDR1 is SGHAT, CDR2 FQNNGV. The CDR3 loop reads CASSYLGGASGYEQYF. CDR3 DNA: TGTGCCAGCAGTTATCTAGGAGGGGCTTCAGGCTACGAGCAGTACTTC.

The chain carries TRBV28 and TRBJ1-1; D is possibly TRBD1 (6 bases). Trimming removed 6 bases at V and 3 bases at J, with 14 bases between. The length of the CDR3 is 14 residues. CDR1 MDHEN and CDR2 SYDVKM come from the germline V gene. The CDR3 DNA follows: TGTGCCAGCAGCAGAACCGGGACATACACTGAAGCTTTCTTT. Translating gives CASSRTGTYTEAFF.

J is TRBJ2-3 and V is TRBV4-1; possibly TRBD2 for D (5 bases). The V gene lost 0 bases and the J gene lost 8 bases, with 12 bases spanning the gap. The germline CDR1 and CDR2 sequences are MGHRA and YSYEKL. CDR3 size: 14 residues. The CDR3 coding sequence is TGCGCCAGCAGCCAAGAAGAAAGAGGGAGTACGCAGTATTTT. Its translation is CASSQEERGSTQYF.

The rearrangement uses TRBV6-1 and TRBJ1-5, with no clear D. The V gene lost 6 bases and the J gene lost 3 bases, with 3 bases spanning the gap. This CDR3 spans 11 amino acids. The V gene's germline CDR1 is MNHNS and CDR2 SASEGT. The chain's CDR3 is CASRDNQPQHF. The CDR3 DNA is TGTGCCAGCAGGGACAATCAGCCCCAGCATTTT.

The chain uses TRBV13 and TRBJ2-3; D might be TRBD1 (6 bases). Trimming removed 4 bases from V and 7 bases from J, with 18 bases in between. The CDR3 loop spans 15 amino acids. The germline gives CDR1 PRHDT, CDR2 FYEKMQ (reference sequence). CDR3 amino acids: CASSSQDFRGYTQYF. CDR3 nucleotides: TGTGCCAGCAGCTCCCAGGACTTTAGGGGGTATACGCAGTATTTT.

This clone has a handful of counts. The chain uses TRBV19 and TRBJ2-2; 8 bases are a match to TRBD2. The CDR3 consists of 17 residues. Per germline, CDR1 LNHDA and CDR2 SQIVND (reference sequence). Germline trimming cut 3 bases from V and 4 bases from J; bases unmatched to any gene: 10. The CDR3, as DNA: TGTGCCAGTAGTATGCAAGCGGGAGCCTTGAGCACCGGGGAGCTGTTTTTT. Residues: CASSMQAGALSTGELFF.

The V gene is TRBV13, the J gene TRBJ2-1, with 10 positions matching TRBD2. From germline, CDR1 is PRHDT and CDR2 FYEKMQ (reference sequence). The CDR3 is 16 amino acids. The V and J ends lost 6 bases and 0 bases, in that order; junction bases with no gene match: 5. CDR3 residues: CASRRTSGYSYNEQFF. The CDR3 nucleotides are TGTGCCAGCAGACGGACTAGCGGCTACTCCTACAATGAGCAGTTCTTC.

The rearrangement joins TRBV5-1 to TRBJ2-3, with TRBD2 as a possible D gene (6 bases). The CDR3 loop spans 16 amino acids. Trimming removed 5 bases from V and 5 bases from J, with 21 bases in between. Per the germline V gene, CDR1 is SGHRS and CDR2 is YFSETQ. The CDR3 region has the DNA TGCGCCAGCAGTTGGGGCCTAGCGATTTCTGTAGATACGCAGTATTTT. Its protein product is CASSWGLAISVDTQYF.

The chain is built from TRBV6-1 and TRBJ2-7; the D call may be TRBD1 or TRBD2 (6 bases each). The CDR3 runs to 14 residues. V was cut by 0 bases and J by 3 bases, with 9 bases left in between. The germline CDR1 and CDR2 sequences are MNHNS and SASEGT. The CDR3 loop reads CASSEAGGRYEQYF. The CDR3 region has the DNA TGTGCCAGCAGTGAAGCGGGGGGCCGCTACGAGCAGTACTTC.

The genes are TRBV5-6 and TRBJ2-7; D may be TRBD1 (6 bases). V shed 0 bases and J shed 5 bases, with 12 bases lying between them. The germline gives CDR1 SGHDT, CDR2 YYEEEE. There are 14 residues in the CDR3. CDR3 in amino acids: CASSLGGTRDEQYF. The CDR3 region has the DNA TGTGCCAGCAGCTTGGGGGGGACAAGGGACGAGCAGTACTTC.

The chain is built from TRBV6-5 and TRBJ2-7, with 7 bases matching TRBD1. With 0 bases clipped from V and 3 bases from J, the junction kept 5 bases outside the gene matches. From germline, CDR1 is MNHEY and CDR2 SVGAGI. The CDR3 contains 15 residues. CDR3 sequence reads: CASSYSHRGYYEQYF. CDR3 bases: TGTGCCAGCAGTTACTCGCACAGGGGTTACTACGAGCAGTACTTC.

The V gene is TRBV9, the J gene TRBJ1-1, with unresolved D. The germline gives CDR1 SGDLS, CDR2 YYNGEE. The CDR3 runs 16 residues. Trimming stripped 0 bases from V and 1 base from J, with 13 bases between. CDR3 amino acids: CASSVGAGSGNTEAFF. The CDR3, as DNA: TGTGCCAGCAGCGTAGGAGCCGGGAGTGGGAACACTGAAGCTTTCTTT.

V and J are TRBV25-1 and TRBJ1-2, with 7 bases that match TRBD1. Germline V lookup: CDR1 MGHDK, CDR2 SYGVNS. Trimming at V came to 8 bases and at J to 5 bases, leaving 8 bases not matched to a gene. This CDR3 has 13 amino acids. The CDR3 coding sequence is TGTGCCAGCGAAGGACAGGATTCTTATGGCTACACCTTC. Translating it yields CASEGQDSYGYTF.

This sequence joins TRBV2 and TRBJ1-4, with unresolved D. V was trimmed by 3 bases and J by 7 bases, leaving 12 bases between them. The CDR3 is 14 amino acids. Germline V gene sequence: CDR1 SNHLY, CDR2 FYNNEI. CDR3 coding DNA: TGTGCCAGCAGTGAGTCCCAATCTGGTGAAAAACTGTTTTTT. Residues: CASSESQSGEKLFF. Supplemented by reference TRBV2 and TRBJ1-4, the full variable domain reads EPEVTQTPSHQVTQMGQEVILRCVPISNHLYFYWYRQILGQKVEFLVSFYNNEISEKSEIFDDQFSVERPDGSNFTLKIRSTKLEDSAMYFCASSESQSGEKLFFGSGTQLSVL.

This clone was observed at least ten times. The chain has TRBV6-1 and TRBJ2-7; D possibly corresponds to TRBD2 (5 bases). V was clipped by 4 bases and J by 3 bases, with 10 bases between them. The CDR3 covers 13 residues. The germline gives CDR1 MNHNS, CDR2 SASEGT. CDR3 amino acids: CASSVALDYEQYF. CDR3 sequence (DNA): TGTGCCAGCAGTGTAGCGTTAGACTACGAGCAGTACTTC.

This clone showed up just once. This sequence joins TRBV7-9 and TRBJ2-2; no definite D call. Trimming took 5 bases from V and 12 from J, leaving 13 bases between them. The germline V gene encodes CDR1 SEHNR and CDR2 FQNEAQ (reference sequence). The CDR3 runs to 12 residues. The CDR3 sequence is CASSHPLGQLFF. In DNA, the CDR3 is TGTGCCAGCAGCCACCCCCTGGGTCAGCTGTTTTTT.

The chain is built from TRBV14 and TRBJ1-1; unclear D gene. The V gene's germline CDR1 is SGHDN and CDR2 FVKESK. V lost 0 bases to trimming and J lost 0 bases, with 2 bases between them. CDR3 size: 13 residues. In nucleotides, the CDR3 is TGTGCCAGCAGCCAAGAAGTGAACACTGAAGCTTTCTTT. Encoded protein: CASSQEVNTEAFF.

V gene TRBV6-6 combines with J gene TRBJ1-4; 7 bases fit TRBD1. CDR1 is MNHNY and CDR2 is SVGAGI in the germline V gene (reference sequence). V was clipped by 4 bases and J by 7 bases; unmatched bases: 6. The CDR3 spans 14 residues. The CDR3, as DNA: TGTGCCAGCAGTTTCCAGGGGGGGAGTGAAAAACTGTTTTTT. Amino acids: CASSFQGGSEKLFF.

This chain joins TRBV5-6 and TRBJ2-7; weak D call: TRBD2 (6 bases). Trimming took 4 bases from V and 4 from J, leaving 12 bases between them. Germline V CDR1 and CDR2: SGHDT, YYEEEE. CDR3 length: 13 amino acids. In DNA, the CDR3 is TGTGCCAGCAGCCACAATCTAGCGTACGAGCAGTACTTC. Translation: CASSHNLAYEQYF.

The rearrangement links TRBV29-1 to TRBJ2-3; D is possibly TRBD2 (5 bases). Trimming cost V 8 bases and J 0 bases, with 9 bases left between them. The CDR3 is 12 amino acids. Germline V gives CDR1 SQVTM, CDR2 ANQGSEA. CDR3 region: CSHGDSTDTQYF. The CDR3 DNA is TGCAGCCACGGGGATAGCACAGATACGCAGTATTTT.

A word on this clone: Possible read error: a much larger clone is one base away. This is likely a read error, given that the CDR3 carries no conserved phenylalanine or tryptophan at its end. The chain recombines TRBV5-1 with TRBJ1-1; D ambiguous. The CDR3 is made up of 14 amino acids. The germline V and J ends were trimmed by 4 bases and 5 bases, with 15 bases remaining between them. From germline, CDR1 is SGHRS and CDR2 YFSETQ. CDR3 nucleotide sequence: TGCGCCAGCAGCCTTAAACGGACCGGAACTGAAGCTTTCCTT. Amino acids: CASSLKRTGTEAFL.